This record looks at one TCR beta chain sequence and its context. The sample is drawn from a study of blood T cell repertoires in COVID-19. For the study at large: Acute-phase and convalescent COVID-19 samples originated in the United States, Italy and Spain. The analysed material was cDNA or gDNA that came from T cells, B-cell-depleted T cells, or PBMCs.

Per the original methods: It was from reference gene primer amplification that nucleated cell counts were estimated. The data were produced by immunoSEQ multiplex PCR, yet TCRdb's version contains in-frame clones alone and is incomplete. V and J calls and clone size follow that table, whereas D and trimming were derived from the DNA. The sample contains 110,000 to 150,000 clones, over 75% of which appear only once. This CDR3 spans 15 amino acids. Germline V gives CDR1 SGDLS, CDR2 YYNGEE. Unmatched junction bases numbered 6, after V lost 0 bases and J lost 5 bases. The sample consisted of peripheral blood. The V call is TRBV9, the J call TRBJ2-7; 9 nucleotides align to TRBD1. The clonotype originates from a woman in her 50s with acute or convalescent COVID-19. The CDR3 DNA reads TGTGCCAGCAGCGTAGCGGGGACAGGGTTCCACGAGCAGTACTTC. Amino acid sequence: CASSVAGTGFHEQYF.